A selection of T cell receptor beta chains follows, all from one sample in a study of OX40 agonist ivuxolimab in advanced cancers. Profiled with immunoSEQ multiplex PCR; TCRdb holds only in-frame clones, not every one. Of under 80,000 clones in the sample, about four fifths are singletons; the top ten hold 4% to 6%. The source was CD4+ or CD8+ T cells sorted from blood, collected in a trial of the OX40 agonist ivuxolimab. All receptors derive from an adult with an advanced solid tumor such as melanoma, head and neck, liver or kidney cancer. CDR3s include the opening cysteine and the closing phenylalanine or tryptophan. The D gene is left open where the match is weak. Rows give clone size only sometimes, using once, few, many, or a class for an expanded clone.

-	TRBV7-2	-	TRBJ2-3	CASSLVAGRGDTQYF	TGTGCCAGCAGCTTAGTGGCGGGCAGGGGAGATACGCAGTATTTT
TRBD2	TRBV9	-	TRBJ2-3	CASSTAGGTDTQYF	TGTGCCAGCAGCACCGCGGGGGGCACAGATACGCAGTATTTT
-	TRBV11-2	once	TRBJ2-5	CASSLGGRLETQYF	TGTGCCAGCAGCTTAGGGGGGCGGTTAGAGACCCAGTACTTC
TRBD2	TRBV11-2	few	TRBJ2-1	CASSSAGGEQFF	TGTGCCAGCAGCTCAGCCGGGGGGGAGCAGTTCTTC
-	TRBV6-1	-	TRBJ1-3	CASSRDSGNTIYF	TGTGCCAGCAGTAGAGACTCTGGAAACACCATATATTTT
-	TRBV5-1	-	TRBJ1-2	CASSLLPGSVGGYTF	TGCGCCAGCAGCTTGCTTCCCGGATCCGTGGGGGGCTACACCTTC
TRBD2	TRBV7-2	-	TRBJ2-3	CASSPGVAGASTDTQYF	TGTGCCAGCAGCCCGGGAGTAGCGGGAGCCAGCACAGATACGCAGTATTTT
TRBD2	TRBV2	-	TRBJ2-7	CASSGPGLAGDRGEQYF	TGTGCCAGCAGTGGACCGGGACTAGCGGGAGACCGAGGCGAGCAGTACTTC
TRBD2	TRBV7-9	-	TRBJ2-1	CASSLASGRGQFF	TGTGCCAGCAGCTTAGCTAGCGGGCGGGGCCAGTTCTTC
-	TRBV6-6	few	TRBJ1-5	CASSSLQRVGQPQHF	TGTGCCAGCAGTTCCCTCCAGCGAGTAGGGCAGCCCCAGCATTTT
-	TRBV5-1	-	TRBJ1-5	CASSLGGDDQPQHF	TGCGCCAGCAGCTTGGGGGGGGACGATCAGCCCCAGCATTTT
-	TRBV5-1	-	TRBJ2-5	CASSRVGETQYF	TGCGCCAGCAGTAGGGTCGGGGAGACCCAGTACTTC
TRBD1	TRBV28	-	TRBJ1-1	CASSWVRTGAFF	TGTGCCAGCAGTTGGGTGAGGACAGGGGCTTTCTTT
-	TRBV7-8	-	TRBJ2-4	CASSLGRVGKNIQYF	TGTGCCAGCAGCTTAGGCAGGGTGGGGAAAAACATTCAGTACTTC
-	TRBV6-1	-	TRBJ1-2	CASSEGPLGVGNGYTF	TGTGCCAGCAGTGAAGGCCCGTTGGGGGTAGGGAATGGCTACACCTTC
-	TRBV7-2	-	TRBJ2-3	CASSLGTTRTDTQYF	TGTGCCAGCAGCCTCGGGACGACTCGCACAGATACGCAGTATTTT
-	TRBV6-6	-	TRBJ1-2	CASSYGGGDGYTF	TGTGCCAGCAGTTACGGAGGGGGTGATGGCTACACCTTC
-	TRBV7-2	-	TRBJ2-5	CASQQETQYF	TGTGCCAGCCAGCAAGAGACCCAGTACTTC
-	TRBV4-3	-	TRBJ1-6	CASSQDLYNSPLHF	TGCGCCAGCAGCCAAGATCTCTATAATTCACCCCTCCACTTT
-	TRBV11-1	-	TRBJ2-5	CASSPDRGTQYF	TGTGCCAGCAGCCCGGACCGTGGGACCCAGTACTTC
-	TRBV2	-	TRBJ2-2	CASRGEVGTGELFF	TGTGCCAGCAGAGGGGAGGTCGGGACCGGGGAGCTGTTTTTT
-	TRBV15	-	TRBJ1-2	CATSRVYTATYGYTF	TGTGCCACCAGCAGAGTTTACACAGCGACCTATGGCTACACCTTC
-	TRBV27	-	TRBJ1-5	CASSFQGSNQPQHF	TGTGCCAGCTCGTTTCAGGGGAGCAATCAGCCCCAGCATTTT
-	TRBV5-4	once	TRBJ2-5	CASSRGGQGQETQYF	TGTGCCAGCAGCCGGGGGGGACAGGGACAAGAGACCCAGTACTTC
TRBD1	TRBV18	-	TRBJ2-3	CASSPGERQGTDTQYF	TGTGCCAGCTCACCAGGGGAGAGACAGGGTACAGATACGCAGTATTTT
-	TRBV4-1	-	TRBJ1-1	CASSQDPSTEAFF	TGCGCCAGCAGCCAAGATCCGAGCACTGAAGCTTTCTTT
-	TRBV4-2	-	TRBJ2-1	CASSQERPPRGEQFF	TGTGCCAGCAGCCAAGAACGTCCGCCGCGAGGCGAGCAGTTCTTC
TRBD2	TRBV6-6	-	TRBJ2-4	CASSYHSGTAKNIQYF	TGTGCCAGCAGTTACCATAGCGGGACAGCCAAAAACATTCAGTACTTC
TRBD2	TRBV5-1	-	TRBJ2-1	CASSGATSGGNEQFF	TGCGCCAGCAGCGGGGCCACTAGCGGGGGGAATGAGCAGTTCTTC
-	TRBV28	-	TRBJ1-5	CASTRQVYQPQHF	TGTGCCAGCACCAGACAGGTTTATCAGCCCCAGCATTTT
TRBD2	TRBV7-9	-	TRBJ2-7	CASSRLAGEQYF	TGTGCCAGCAGCCGACTAGCGGGGGAGCAGTACTTC
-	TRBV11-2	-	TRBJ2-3	CASSAEFDTQYF	TGTGCCAGCAGCGCCGAATTCGATACGCAGTATTTT
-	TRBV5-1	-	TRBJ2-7	CASRLDPSSGEQYF	TGCGCCAGCAGACTCGACCCATCGTCGGGGGAGCAGTACTTC
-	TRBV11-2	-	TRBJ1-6	CASSLRRSSYNSPLHF	TGTGCCAGCAGCTTGAGACGGAGCTCCTATAATTCACCCCTCCACTTT
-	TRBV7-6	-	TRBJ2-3	CASSLASGSTDTQYF	TGTGCCAGCAGCTTAGCTTCGGGGAGCACAGATACGCAGTATTTT
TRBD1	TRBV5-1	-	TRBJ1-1	CASSLGQGGNTEAFF	TGCGCCAGCAGCTTGGGACAGGGCGGGAACACTGAAGCTTTCTTT
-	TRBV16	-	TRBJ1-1	CASSQSGSANTEAFF	TGTGCCAGCAGCCAATCCGGTAGTGCGAACACTGAAGCTTTCTTT
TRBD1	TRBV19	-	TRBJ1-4	CASMGDRGTEKLFF	TGTGCCAGTATGGGCGACAGGGGTACTGAAAAACTGTTTTTT
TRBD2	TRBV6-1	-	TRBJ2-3	CASRDSGADTQYF	TGTGCCAGCAGAGATAGCGGGGCAGATACGCAGTATTTT
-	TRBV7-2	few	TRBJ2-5	CASSLDSSAQYF	TGTGCCAGCAGCTTAGACAGTTCCGCCCAGTACTTC
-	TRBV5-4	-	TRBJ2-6	CASSPRDGAGANVLTF	TGTGCCAGCAGCCCCCGTGACGGGGCTGGGGCCAACGTCCTGACTTTC
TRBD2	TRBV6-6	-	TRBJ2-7	CASRPGGDYEQYF	TGTGCCAGCAGGCCGGGGGGGGACTACGAGCAGTACTTC
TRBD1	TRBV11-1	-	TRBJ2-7	CASSFSGQTYEQYF	TGTGCCAGCAGCTTTTCGGGACAGACGTACGAGCAGTACTTC
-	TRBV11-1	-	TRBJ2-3	CASTQGRRDTQYF	TGTGCCAGCACGCAGGGACGGCGAGATACGCAGTATTTT
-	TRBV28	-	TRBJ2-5	CASSNRVYGTQYF	TGTGCCAGCAGTAACCGGGTCTACGGGACCCAGTACTTC
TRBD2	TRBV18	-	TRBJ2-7	CASSPSRGPGGEQYF	TGTGCCAGCTCACCAAGCCGGGGTCCGGGGGGCGAGCAGTACTTC
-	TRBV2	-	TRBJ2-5	CASSEALGVAVQETQYF	TGTGCCAGCAGTGAAGCGCTGGGAGTAGCGGTACAAGAGACCCAGTACTTC